The sequence of this T cell receptor (beta chain) was determined in a study of blood T cell repertoires in COVID-19. The data were produced by immunoSEQ multiplex PCR, yet TCRdb's version contains in-frame clones alone and is incomplete. The sample lists some 240,000 clones; 82% were seen once. Patients in Seattle were enrolled during active infection, then followed longitudinally. J was trimmed by 6 bases and V by 6 bases; bases with no gene match: 10. Germline V gives CDR1 MDHEN, CDR2 SYDVKM. This CDR3 contains 14 residues. The gene calls are TRBV28 and TRBJ2-7, with 8 bases aligning to TRBD2. This receptor was identified in a woman in her 70s with COVID-19, enrolled during active disease. Sequencing was performed on peripheral blood. CDR3 protein: CASRSTRTSSEQYF. DNA of the CDR3: TGTGCCAGCAGATCAACCAGGACTAGCTCCGAGCAGTACTTC.